Here is one T cell receptor beta chain with its context. Its antigen has not been determined. No base qualities exist here, and no much larger clone lies one base off it. This sample was included in a study of OX40 agonist ivuxolimab in advanced cancers. Some background on the complete study: Ivuxolimab was a fully human IgG2 agonistic monoclonal antibody targeting the costimulatory receptor OX40 (CD134). Partial responses were achieved by three dose-escalation patients, of whom one had hepatocellular carcinoma and two had cutaneous melanoma. Intravenous ivuxolimab was administered to patients every 2 weeks at six dose levels: 0.01, 0.1, 0.3, 1.5, 3 and 10 mg/kg. Among the roughly 50 dose-escalation patients, some 20 had hepatocellular carcinoma, about 15 melanoma, 9 renal cell carcinoma and 9 head and neck cancer. The paper describes the monotherapy dose-escalation part (N of about 52 patients) of the phase I trial of ivuxolimab. Patients were allowed to have had prior anti-PD-1, anti-PD-L1 or anti-CTLA-4 therapy, and roughly two fifths of the dose-escalation patients had been treated with checkpoint inhibitors. In the dose-escalation cohort, over 65% of patients were male, and the mean age was roughly 60 years, with a range of about 23 to 85. Peripheral TCRbeta sequencing was intended to test whether TCR sequence diversity was altered and clonal T-cell expansion was caused by ivuxolimab. Overall study results and their limits: In the 0.1-3.0 mg/kg groups, partial responders had among the lowest normalized peripheral clonal expansion, particularly in CD8+ T cells. At doses of 0.1 to 3.0 mg/kg, clonal expansion of both CD4+ and CD8+ T cells in blood was seen between baseline and week 6. Low levels of normalized T-cell clonal expansion were also seen in some nonresponding patients. Antigen specificity was not determined for the clonally expanded peripheral T cells. On average, CD8+ T cells showed more expanded clones than CD4+ T cells after ivuxolimab.

The trial excluded patients who had a history of autoimmune disease or who were on systemic immunosuppression. Peripheral blood for TCR sequencing was collected from all dose cohorts at baseline, on cycle 4 day 1, and on cycle 7 day 1. Samples were obtained from an open-label, multicenter, first-in-human phase I dose-escalation trial of ivuxolimab. Adults with locally advanced or metastatic melanoma, renal cell carcinoma, hepatocellular carcinoma or head and neck squamous cell carcinoma were enrolled in the trial. Before TCR sequencing, CD4+ and CD8+ T cells were separately sorted from peripheral blood. Genomic DNA was isolated from the sorted cells so that the TCRbeta CDR3 region could be sequenced. The immunoSEQ Assay was used for sequencing of TCRbeta CDR3 regions. This is the immuneACCESS table as TCRdb keeps it, with only in-frame sequences that have V and J called. A part of the clones is gone; compared with another copy, unresolved V genes explain less than half, and the rest is unexplained. This sample comprises around 22,000 clones, 84% of them detected only once. Roughly 30% of the sample is taken by the ten largest.

Here the sequenced sample was CD4+ or CD8+ T cells sorted from blood, taken in a trial of the OX40 agonist ivuxolimab. The sequence was obtained from an adult with an advanced solid tumor such as melanoma, head and neck, liver or kidney cancer.

The DNA reads as follows: TGCGCCAGCAGCCAAGAGACAGGGGGGGAAGCTAACTATGGCTACACCTTC. It translates as CASSQETGGEANYGYTF. The chain is assembled from TRBV4-1 and TRBJ1-2; TRBD1 lines up with 9 middle nucleotides. CDR1 and CDR2 were assigned from the germline V gene as MGHRA and YSYEKL. Germline trimming: 0 bases from V, 0 bases from J; junction bases outside gene matches: 5. CDR3 length: 17 amino acids, cysteine to phenylalanine. Left in the record is the CDR3 DNA by itself, 51 bases read in frame from the first base.